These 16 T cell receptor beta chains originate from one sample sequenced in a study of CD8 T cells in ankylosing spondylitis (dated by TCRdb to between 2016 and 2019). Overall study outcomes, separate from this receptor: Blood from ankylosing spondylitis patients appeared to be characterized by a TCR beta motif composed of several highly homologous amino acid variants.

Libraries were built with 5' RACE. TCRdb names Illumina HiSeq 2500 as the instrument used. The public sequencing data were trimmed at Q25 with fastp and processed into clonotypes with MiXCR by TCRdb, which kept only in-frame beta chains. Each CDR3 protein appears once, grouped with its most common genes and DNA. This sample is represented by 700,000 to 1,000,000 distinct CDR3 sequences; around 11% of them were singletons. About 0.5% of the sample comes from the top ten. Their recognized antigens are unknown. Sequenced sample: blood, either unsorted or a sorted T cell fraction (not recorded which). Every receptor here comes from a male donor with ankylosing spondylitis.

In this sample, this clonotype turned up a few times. The CDR3 is CASSLGTGGLYEQFF. CDR3 DNA: TGTGCCAGCAGCCTAGGGACAGGGGGCTTGTATGAGCAGTTCTTC. V and J are TRBV7-2 and TRBJ2-1, with 12 nucleotides matching TRBD1. In germline, CDR1 is SGHTA, CDR2 FQGNSA. The CDR3 is 15 residues long. V lost 5 bases and J lost 8; bases outside the gene matches: 7.

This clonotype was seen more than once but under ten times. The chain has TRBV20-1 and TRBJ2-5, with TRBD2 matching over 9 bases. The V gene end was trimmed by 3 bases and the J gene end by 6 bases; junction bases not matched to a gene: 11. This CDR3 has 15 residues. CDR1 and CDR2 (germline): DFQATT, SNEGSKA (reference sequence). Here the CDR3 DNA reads TGCAGTGCTAGCGGAAGTAGCGGGAGCGGAAAGACCCAGTACTTC. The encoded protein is CSASGSSGSGKTQYF.

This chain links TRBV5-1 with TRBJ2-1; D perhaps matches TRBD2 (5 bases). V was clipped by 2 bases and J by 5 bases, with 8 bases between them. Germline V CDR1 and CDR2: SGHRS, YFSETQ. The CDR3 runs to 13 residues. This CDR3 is CASSFSGNNEQFF. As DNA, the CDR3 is TGCGCCAGCAGCTTTTCGGGAAACAATGAGCAGTTCTTC.

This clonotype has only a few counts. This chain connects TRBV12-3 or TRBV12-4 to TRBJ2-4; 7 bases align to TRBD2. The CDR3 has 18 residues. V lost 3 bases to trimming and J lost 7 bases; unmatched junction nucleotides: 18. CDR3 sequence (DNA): TGTGCCAGCAGTTTCTTTGGGCGGGGGATCCGCGAGAGGAACATTCAGTACTTC. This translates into CASSFFGRGIRERNIQYF.

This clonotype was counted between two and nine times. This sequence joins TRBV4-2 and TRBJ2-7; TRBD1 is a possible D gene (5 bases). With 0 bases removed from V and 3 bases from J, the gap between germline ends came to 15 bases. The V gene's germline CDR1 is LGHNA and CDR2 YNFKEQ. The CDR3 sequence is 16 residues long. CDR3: CASSQDRTGPGYEQYF. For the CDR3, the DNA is TGTGCCAGCAGCCAAGATCGAACAGGCCCCGGCTACGAGCAGTACTTC.

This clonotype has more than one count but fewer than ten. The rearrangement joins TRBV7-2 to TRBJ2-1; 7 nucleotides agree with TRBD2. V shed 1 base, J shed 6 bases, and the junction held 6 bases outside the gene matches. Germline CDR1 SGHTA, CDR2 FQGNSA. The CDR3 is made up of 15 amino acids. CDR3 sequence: CASSLVASGTNEQFF. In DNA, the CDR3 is TGTGCCAGCAGCTTAGTTGCTAGCGGCACCAATGAGCAGTTCTTC.

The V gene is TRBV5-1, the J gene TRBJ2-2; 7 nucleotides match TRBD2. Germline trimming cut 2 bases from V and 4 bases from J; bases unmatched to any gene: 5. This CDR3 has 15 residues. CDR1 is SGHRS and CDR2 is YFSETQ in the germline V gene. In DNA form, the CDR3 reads TGCGCCAGCAGCTTAGGACCGGGGGGCACCGGGGAGCTGTTTTTT. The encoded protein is CASSLGPGGTGELFF.

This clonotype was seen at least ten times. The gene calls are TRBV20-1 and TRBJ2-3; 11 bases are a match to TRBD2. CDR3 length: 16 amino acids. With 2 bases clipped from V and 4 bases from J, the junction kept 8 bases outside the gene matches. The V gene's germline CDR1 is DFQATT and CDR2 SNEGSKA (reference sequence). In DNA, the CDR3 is TGCAGTGCTAGACCAACTAGCGGGAGCCTTGCAGATACGCAGTATTTT. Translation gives CSARPTSGSLADTQYF.

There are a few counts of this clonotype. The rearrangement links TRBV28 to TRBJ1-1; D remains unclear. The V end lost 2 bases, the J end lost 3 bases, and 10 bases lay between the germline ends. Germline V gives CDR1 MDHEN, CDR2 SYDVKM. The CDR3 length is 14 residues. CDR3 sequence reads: CASSLGQTHTEAFF. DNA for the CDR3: TGTGCCAGCAGTTTAGGCCAGACCCACACTGAAGCTTTCTTT.

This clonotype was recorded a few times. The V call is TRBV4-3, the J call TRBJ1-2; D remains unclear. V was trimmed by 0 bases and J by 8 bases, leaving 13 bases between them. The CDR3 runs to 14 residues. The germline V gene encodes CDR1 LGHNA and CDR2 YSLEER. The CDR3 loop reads CASSQEDGRGGYTF. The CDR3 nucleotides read TGCGCCAGCAGCCAAGAGGACGGGCGCGGCGGCTACACCTTC.

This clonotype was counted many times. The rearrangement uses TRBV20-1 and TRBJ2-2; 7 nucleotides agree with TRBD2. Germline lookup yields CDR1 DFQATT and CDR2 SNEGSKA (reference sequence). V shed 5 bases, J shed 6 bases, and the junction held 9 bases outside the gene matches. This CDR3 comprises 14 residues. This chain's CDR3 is CSADRAGVAGELFF. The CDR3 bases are TGCAGTGCTGATCGGGCGGGAGTCGCCGGGGAGCTGTTTTTT.

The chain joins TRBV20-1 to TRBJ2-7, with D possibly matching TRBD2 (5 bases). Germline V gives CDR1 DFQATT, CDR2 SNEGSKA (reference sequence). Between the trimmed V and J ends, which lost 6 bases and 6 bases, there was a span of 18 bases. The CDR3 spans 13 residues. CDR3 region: CSAGDVGSGEQYF. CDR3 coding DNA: TGCAGTGCCGGCGATGTGGGGAGCGGCGAGCAGTACTTC.

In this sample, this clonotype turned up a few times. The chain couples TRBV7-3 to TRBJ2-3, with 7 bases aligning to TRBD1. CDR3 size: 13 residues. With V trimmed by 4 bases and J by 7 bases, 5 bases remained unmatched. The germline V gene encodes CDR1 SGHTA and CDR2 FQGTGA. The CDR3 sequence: CASSSRQGYTQYF. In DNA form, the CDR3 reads TGTGCCAGCAGCTCCAGACAGGGATATACGCAGTATTTT.

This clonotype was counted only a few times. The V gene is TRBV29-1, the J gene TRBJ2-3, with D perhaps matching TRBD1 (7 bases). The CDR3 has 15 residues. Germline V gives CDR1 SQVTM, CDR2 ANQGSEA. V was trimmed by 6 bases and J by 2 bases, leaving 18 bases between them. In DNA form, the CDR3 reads TGCAGCGTGAGGGGGCTGGGGGGTCCCACAGATACGCAGTATTTT. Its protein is CSVRGLGGPTDTQYF.

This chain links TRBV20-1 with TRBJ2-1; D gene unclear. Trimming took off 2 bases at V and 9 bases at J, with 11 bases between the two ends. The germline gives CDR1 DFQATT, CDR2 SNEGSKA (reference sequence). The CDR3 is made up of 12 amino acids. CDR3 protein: CSARPPGSEQFF. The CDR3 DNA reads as TGCAGTGCTAGACCCCCCGGTAGTGAGCAGTTCTTC.

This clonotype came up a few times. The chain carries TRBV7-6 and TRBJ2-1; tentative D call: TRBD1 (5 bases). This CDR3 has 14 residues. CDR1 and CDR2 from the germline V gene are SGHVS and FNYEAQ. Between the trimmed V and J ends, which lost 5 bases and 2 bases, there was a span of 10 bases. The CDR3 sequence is CASSRQTTYNEQFF. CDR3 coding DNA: TGTGCCAGCAGCCGACAGACAACCTACAATGAGCAGTTCTTC.